This paragraph covers one T cell receptor beta chain sequence. Treatment described: oral pan-JAK inhibitor, 5-10 mg twice daily. Germline CDR1 is SGHRS and CDR2 is YFSETQ. With 4 bases clipped from V and 1 base from J, the junction kept 3 bases outside the gene matches. The CDR3 extends over 15 amino acids. These data are taken from a study of CD8+ T cells in alopecia areata. Once RNA had been extracted, it was reverse transcribed into cDNA to act as the sequencing template. The data were produced by immunoSEQ multiplex PCR, yet TCRdb's version contains in-frame clones alone and is incomplete. The table shows over 150,000 clones, with about three fifths occurring only once.

The J gene is TRBJ1-5, the V gene TRBV5-1; 9 bases agree with TRBD1. This material consisted of CD8+ T cells sorted from blood, taken at week 24, from a patient treated with tofacitinib. This TCR was recovered from a human donor with alopecia areata. CDR3 sequence (DNA): TGCGCCAGCAGCCTGGGACAGGGCAGCAATCAGCCCCAGCATTTT. Amino acid sequence: CASSLGQGSNQPQHF.